The 13 T cell receptor beta chains given below trace back to one sample, sequenced in a study of human T cells and chemical hapten exposure. TCRdb reprocessed the RACE reads with MiXCR, giving one entry per CDR3 protein. The sample holds some 190,000 distinct CDR3 sequences, about 20% seen once. The time point: patch test 1, 2 weeks after DPC sensitization. Described treatment: therapeutic diphenylcyclopropenone sensitization with weekly scalp DPC. Specimen: whole blood, collected in connection with sensitization to the hapten diphenylcyclopropenone (DPC). Receptors were obtained from a woman aged 45-59 years with alopecia areata. Some clones in this sample may be carry-over from other donors' samples.

The chain recombines TRBV10-3 with TRBJ1-1, with TRBD1 as a possible D gene (5 bases). The CDR3 contains 15 residues. Germline V gives CDR1 ENHRY, CDR2 SYGVKD. Trimming left V 6 bases short and J 1 base short, with 15 bases between. CDR3 in amino acids: CAIRENPRGNTEAFF. The CDR3 nucleotides read TGTGCCATCAGGGAGAACCCTAGGGGGAACACTGAAGCTTTCTTT.

The chain uses TRBV6-5 and TRBJ2-3; D is possibly TRBD2 (6 bases). V was pared by 0 bases and J by 2 bases, with 9 bases between. Looked up from germline, CDR1 is MNHEY and CDR2 is SVGAGI. The length of the CDR3 is 15 residues. For the CDR3, the DNA is TGTGCCAGCAGTTACTCCGGACTACTCACAGATACGCAGTATTTT. Amino acid sequence: CASSYSGLLTDTQYF.

This clonotype turned up a few times. The rearrangement uses TRBV20-1 and TRBJ2-7; tentative D call: TRBD1 (6 bases). V was cut by 5 bases and J by 9 bases, with 20 bases left in between. The germline CDR1 and CDR2 sequences are DFQATT and SNEGSKA (reference sequence). The CDR3 spans 13 residues. This CDR3 reads CSARARTALGQYF. Written as DNA, the CDR3 is TGCAGTGCTCGGGCAAGGACAGCACTCGGGCAGTACTTC.

This clonotype was counted between two and nine times. The chain links TRBV30 to TRBJ2-1; TRBD2 aligns across 8 bases. Germline V gives CDR1 GTSNPN, CDR2 SVGIG (reference sequence). V trimming: 3 bases; J trimming: 13 bases; junction bases outside the gene matches: 5. The CDR3 is made up of 11 amino acids. The CDR3 DNA sequence: TGTGCCTGGAGAGGAAGCGGGAGTCAGTTCTTC. Encoded protein: CAWRGSGSQFF.

This clonotype was counted only a few times. V gene TRBV20-1 combines with J gene TRBJ2-1; 9 positions agree with TRBD2. V lost 6 bases, J lost 0 bases, and 3 bases stayed unmatched. The CDR3 consists of 14 residues. From germline, CDR1 is DFQATT and CDR2 SNEGSKA (reference sequence). The CDR3 here is CSALSGSSYNEQFF. The DNA of the CDR3 is TGCAGTGCCCTTAGCGGGAGCTCCTACAATGAGCAGTTCTTC.

This clonotype was counted a few times. V is TRBV4-2 and J is TRBJ1-5; D is possibly TRBD1 (5 bases). The CDR3 loop spans 17 amino acids. Germline V lookup: CDR1 LGHNA, CDR2 YNFKEQ. Trimming took off 0 bases at V and 2 bases at J, with 14 bases between the two ends. CDR3 in amino acids: CASSQDTTTGGNQPQHF. The DNA of the CDR3 is TGTGCCAGCAGCCAAGATACCACCACAGGAGGCAATCAGCCCCAGCATTTT.

The V and J genes are TRBV20-1 and TRBJ2-7; 7 nucleotides align to TRBD2. The V gene's germline CDR1 is DFQATT and CDR2 SNEGSKA (reference sequence). With 6 bases clipped from V and 7 bases from J, the junction kept 18 bases outside the gene matches. This CDR3 spans 15 amino acids. The CDR3 loop is CSASLPASGIEEQYF. DNA for the CDR3: TGCAGTGCGAGCCTCCCGGCCAGCGGGATAGAGGAGCAGTACTTC.

The chain joins TRBV29-1 to TRBJ1-3; D gene unclear. This CDR3 is built from 11 residues. Germline loops: CDR1 SQVTM, CDR2 ANQGSEA. V gave up 7 bases and J gave up 4 bases, with 8 bases separating them. This chain's CDR3 is CSGGAGNTIYF. The CDR3, as DNA: TGCAGCGGAGGCGCCGGAAACACCATATATTTT.

CDR3 in amino acids: CASSLEAVTGELFF. Written as DNA, the CDR3 is TGCGCCAGCAGCTTGGAGGCAGTCACCGGGGAGCTGTTTTTT. The chain employs TRBV5-1 and TRBJ2-2; D is unclear. The germline gives CDR1 SGHRS, CDR2 YFSETQ. V lost 0 bases and J 4 bases, leaving 7 bases between the germline ends. This CDR3 has 14 amino acids.

The V gene is TRBV11-2, the J gene TRBJ2-2; TRBD2 matches 7 bases. V dropped 2 bases and J dropped 2; count of bases not matched to a gene: 11. In germline, CDR1 is SGHAT, CDR2 FQNNGV. The CDR3 extends over 18 amino acids. As DNA, the CDR3 is TGTGCCAGCAGCTTAAGCGTTTGGGGGGGGGTAAACACCGGGGAGCTGTTTTTT. Its protein is CASSLSVWGGVNTGELFF.

This clonotype was observed a handful of times. The chain combines TRBV9 with TRBJ2-7; weak D call: TRBD1 (6 bases). Germline-derived CDR1 and CDR2 are SGDLS and YYNGEE. V gave up 4 bases and J gave up 2 bases, with 13 bases separating them. This CDR3 comprises 14 residues. Here the CDR3 reads CASSSHQGPYEQYF. In DNA form, the CDR3 reads TGTGCCAGCAGCTCCCACCAGGGGCCCTACGAGCAGTACTTC.

This chain links TRBV24-1 with TRBJ1-1; D is uncertain. CDR3 length: 11 amino acids. Trimming took off 6 bases at V and 11 bases at J, with 12 bases between the two ends. CDR1 is KGHDR, CDR2 SFDVKD, per germline. CDR3 protein: CATSLGVRAFF. For the CDR3, the DNA is TGTGCCACCAGTCTTGGAGTAAGGGCTTTCTTT.

This clonotype was found once. V gene TRBV11-2 combines with J gene TRBJ2-7; tentative D call: TRBD1 (5 bases). CDR1 and CDR2 (germline): SGHAT, FQNNGV. The length of the CDR3 is 15 residues. V lost 0 bases and J lost 4, with 13 bases in between. CDR3 coding DNA: TGTGCCAGCAGCTTAGATCGTGTGGCAGGGTACGAGCAGTACTTC. It translates to CASSLDRVAGYEQYF.